The 17 T cell receptor beta chains below were found in one sample sequenced in a study of cytomegalovirus exposure and HLA in healthy donors. In the PCR, 60 Vbeta and 13 Jbeta primers were used. Sequencing used immunoSEQ multiplex PCR; TCRdb keeps in-frame clones, though not all of them. The table has about 190,000 clones, about 80% seen once. Material: PBMCs. These receptors originate from a woman between 50 and 59 years old in good health and CMV-seropositive.

The chain has TRBV14 and TRBJ1-2; TRBD1 matches 12 bases. In germline, CDR1 is SGHDN, CDR2 FVKESK. The CDR3 is made up of 14 amino acids. V shed 5 bases, J shed 8 bases, and the junction held 6 bases outside the gene matches. The CDR3 reads CASSVQGQGAGYTF. CDR3 sequence (DNA): TGTGCCAGCAGCGTTCAGGGACAGGGGGCCGGCTACACCTTC.

The chain has TRBV28 and TRBJ1-4; tentative D call: TRBD1 (6 bases). Trimming removed 5 bases at V and 6 bases at J, with 13 bases between. The CDR3 spans 14 residues. Germline V gives CDR1 MDHEN, CDR2 SYDVKM. The CDR3 reads CASSGGHEYEKLFF. For the CDR3, the DNA is TGTGCCAGCAGTGGGGGACATGAGTATGAAAAACTGTTTTTT.

Regarding this clone: The sample carries other DNA sequences with the same CDR3. The V call is TRBV5-1, the J call TRBJ2-7, with 7 bases aligning to TRBD1. The junction had 4 bases not matched to a gene; V was cut back by 3 bases and J by 1 base. The CDR3 sequence is 14 residues long. CDR1 and CDR2 from the germline V gene are SGHRS and YFSETQ. This CDR3 reads CASSSRQGSYEQYF. In nucleotides, the CDR3 is TGCGCCAGCAGCTCGAGACAGGGATCCTACGAGCAGTACTTC.

The chain joins TRBV18 to TRBJ1-1; D gene ambiguous. CDR1 KGHSH and CDR2 LQKENI come from the germline V gene. The CDR3 loop spans 12 amino acids. Trimming left V 8 bases short and J 1 base short, with 8 bases between. CDR3 DNA sequence: TGTGCCAGCCAAGAGGAGAACACTGAAGCTTTCTTT. This sequence encodes CASQEENTEAFF.

The V gene is TRBV15, the J gene TRBJ1-5, with 8 bases fitting TRBD1. J lost 7 bases, V lost 3 bases, and 11 bases had no gene match. Germline assignment: CDR1 LNHNV and CDR2 YYDKDF (reference sequence). The CDR3 totals 16 residues. CDR3: CATSSSRTGTNQPQHF. Written as DNA, the CDR3 is TGTGCCACCAGCAGTTCAAGGACAGGGACAAACCAGCCCCAGCATTTT.

The genes are TRBV5-4 and TRBJ2-3; D is unclear. With 4 bases removed from V and 7 bases from J, the gap between germline ends came to 13 bases. This CDR3 region has 13 residues. Germline CDR1 and CDR2: SGHNT and YYREEE (reference sequence). The CDR3 loop reads CASSPARWNTQYF. CDR3 sequence (DNA): TGTGCCAGCAGCCCGGCTAGATGGAATACGCAGTATTTT.

V and J are TRBV6-1 and TRBJ2-3; D gene ambiguous. V was clipped by 9 bases and J by 2 bases, with 15 bases between them. Germline V CDR1 and CDR2: MNHNS, SASEGT. The CDR3 runs 14 residues. This CDR3 is CASRISENTDTQYF. CDR3 nucleotide sequence: TGTGCCAGTCGAATCTCCGAGAACACAGATACGCAGTATTTT.

The chain employs TRBV10-2 and TRBJ2-1; 7 positions match TRBD2. In germline, CDR1 is WSHSY, CDR2 SAAADI. Trimming cost V 8 bases and J 2 bases; bases outside gene matches: 0. The CDR3 has 12 residues. CDR3: CASGGAYNEQFF. The CDR3 DNA sequence: TGCGCCAGCGGGGGGGCCTACAATGAGCAGTTCTTC.

This clone has only one observation. The chain is built from TRBV7-9 and TRBJ2-7, with D possibly TRBD1 on 6 matching bases. V shed 5 bases and J shed 0 bases, with 11 bases lying between them. Germline CDR1 and CDR2: SEHNR and FQNEAQ (reference sequence). This CDR3 is 14 amino acids long. For the CDR3, the DNA is TGTGCCAGCAGCGCGGCAGGGGTCTCCTACGAGCAGTACTTC. Translating it yields CASSAAGVSYEQYF.

The rearrangement joins TRBV7-6 to TRBJ2-1; unclear D gene. From germline, CDR1 is SGHVS and CDR2 FNYEAQ. The CDR3 is 12 residues long. Trimming removed 0 bases from V and 9 bases from J, with 6 bases in between. CDR3 protein: CASSLAHSEQFF. In DNA form, the CDR3 reads TGTGCCAGCAGCTTAGCGCACAGTGAGCAGTTCTTC.

The chain's CDR3 is CASSFRGSGGTEAFF. As DNA, the CDR3 is TGCGCCAGCAGCTTTCGGGGGTCCGGGGGGACTGAAGCTTTCTTT. The chain recombines TRBV5-1 with TRBJ1-1, with D maybe TRBD1 (5 bases). The CDR3 length is 15 residues. Germline V CDR1 and CDR2: SGHRS, YFSETQ. V gave up 2 bases and J gave up 5 bases, with 16 bases separating them.

This clone was observed a single time. V is TRBV19 and J is TRBJ1-5, with D possibly TRBD1 on 6 matching bases. Germline assignment: CDR1 LNHDA and CDR2 SQIVND (reference sequence). The CDR3 is 18 residues long. V lost 7 bases and J lost 3, with 25 bases in between. CDR3 nucleotides: TGTGCCAGTAACCCCCCAACCCCGACAGGCGAACACAATCAGCCCCAGCATTTT. This translates into CASNPPTPTGEHNQPQHF.

This chain connects TRBV21-1 to TRBJ2-7; the table's TRBD2 call for D was not verified on the DNA. TRBV21-1 is classified as a pseudogene. The CDR3 spans 15 residues. The CDR3 region has the DNA TGTGCCAGCAGCAAAGGCCCCAGACTCTCCTACGAGCAGTACTTC. Translating it yields CASSKGPRLSYEQYF.

This sequence joins TRBV19 and TRBJ1-5; 7 bases are a match to TRBD1. The CDR3 spans 15 residues. Unmatched junction bases numbered 9, after V lost 0 bases and J lost 10 bases. Germline CDR1 LNHDA, CDR2 SQIVND (reference sequence). The CDR3 reads CASSIDLTGDRPQHF. The CDR3, as DNA: TGTGCCAGTAGTATAGATCTAACAGGGGATCGACCCCAGCATTTT.

This clone was seen once. A read error may produce the germline difference seen at one junction end. V gene TRBV28 combines with J gene TRBJ1-2, with D tentatively TRBD1 (5 bases). The CDR3 is 13 residues long. Looked up from germline, CDR1 is MDHEN and CDR2 is SYDVKM. In nucleotides, the CDR3 is TGTGCCAGCAGTTTATTGGGACTCTATGGCTACGCCTTC. Residues: CASSLLGLYGYAF.

Comments on this clone: In the same sample, other DNA sequences code for this CDR3. As DNA, the CDR3 is TGTGCCAGCAGCGTAGAAACAGGGTGGTCCCCCCTCCACTTT. Translating it yields CASSVETGWSPLHF. This chain joins TRBV9 and TRBJ1-6; perhaps TRBD1 as D (6 bases). V was shortened by 0 bases and J by 13 bases, with 14 bases between the two germline ends. Germline-derived CDR1 and CDR2 are SGDLS and YYNGEE. This CDR3 contains 14 residues.

The rearrangement uses TRBV5-1 and TRBJ1-6; TRBD1 is a possible D gene (5 bases). V was shortened by 4 bases and J by 3 bases, with 8 bases between the two germline ends. Germline CDR1 is SGHRS and CDR2 is YFSETQ. The CDR3 is 14 residues long. The CDR3 bases are TGCGCCAGCAGCCGGGGGGACTATAATTCACCCCTCCACTTT. Residues: CASSRGDYNSPLHF.